A single sample is the source of the 22 T cell receptor beta chains below, sequenced in a study of blood T cell repertoires in COVID-19. Only in-frame clones appear in the TCRdb table, and some are missing; sequencing was by immunoSEQ multiplex PCR. Of about 110,000 clones listed, 89% are singletons. Material for sequencing was peripheral blood. The receptors were gathered from a man in his forties or fifties with active or convalescent COVID-19.

The CDR3 bases are TGTGCCAGCAGCTTAGGGGCGGGGACAGTGAACACTGAAGCTTTCTTT. Protein: CASSLGAGTVNTEAFF. V is TRBV7-2 and J is TRBJ1-1, with 7 bases lining up with TRBD1. Trimming removed 1 base from V and 0 bases from J; junction bases left unmatched: 5. CDR1 is SGHTA and CDR2 is FQGNSA in the germline V gene. CDR3 length equals 16 residues.

This clone has a handful of counts. The J gene is TRBJ2-2, the V gene TRBV24-1, with TRBD2 as a possible D gene (5 bases). The germline V and J ends were trimmed by 10 bases and 3 bases, with 11 bases remaining between them. Germline loops: CDR1 KGHDR, CDR2 SFDVKD. The CDR3 has 13 amino acids. CDR3 sequence (DNA): TGTGCCACTAGAGGGTTGGACACCGGGGAGCTGTTTTTT. It specifies CATRGLDTGELFF.

V and J are TRBV6-6 and TRBJ1-4, with D unresolved. The germline V gene has CDR1 MNHNY and CDR2 SVGAGI (reference sequence). The CDR3 consists of 15 residues. Trimming cost V 0 bases and J 4 bases, with 9 bases left between them. CDR3 coding DNA: TGTGCCAGCAGTTACTCGGGCAGTAGTAATGAAAAACTGTTTTTT. This encodes CASSYSGSSNEKLFF.

CDR3 DNA sequence: TGTGCCAGCAGCCCCCCTGGGGACAGGGAGCAGTACTTC. Protein product: CASSPPGDREQYF. The chain is built from TRBV3-1 (or the pseudogene TRBV3-2) and TRBJ2-7, with TRBD1 matching over 8 bases. There are 13 residues in the CDR3. The V and J ends lost 4 bases and 7 bases, in that order; junction bases with no gene match: 6. Germline values: CDR1 LGHDT, CDR2 YNNKEL (reference sequence).

This chain links TRBV5-4 with TRBJ2-7, with TRBD2 as a possible D gene (6 bases). The CDR3 has 14 amino acids. Germline lookup yields CDR1 SGHNT and CDR2 YYREEE (reference sequence). The V gene lost 2 bases and the J gene lost 1 base, with 10 bases spanning the gap. The CDR3 region is CASSFPGVSYEQYF. The CDR3 DNA follows: TGTGCCAGCAGCTTCCCGGGGGTTTCCTACGAGCAGTACTTC.

The chain recombines TRBV28 with TRBJ1-2, with D unclear. The V end was cut by 6 bases, the J end by 2 bases, with 13 bases between. The CDR3 covers 14 residues. Germline lookup yields CDR1 MDHEN and CDR2 SYDVKM. CDR3 loop: CASSRGWVNYGYTF. The DNA of the CDR3 is TGTGCCAGCAGCCGGGGTTGGGTGAACTATGGCTACACCTTC.

CDR3 sequence: CASSPQGAPGNTIYF. CDR3 DNA: TGTGCCAGCAGCCCACAGGGGGCTCCTGGAAACACCATATATTTT. V and J are TRBV7-2 and TRBJ1-3; TRBD1 matches 9 bases. From germline, CDR1 is SGHTA and CDR2 FQGNSA. The V segment lost 5 bases and the J segment 2 bases; nucleotides outside the gene matches: 4. CDR3 length equals 15 residues.

The chain couples TRBV10-3 to TRBJ2-2; 7 bases are shared with TRBD1. Germline V gene sequence: CDR1 ENHRY, CDR2 SYGVKD. V was pared by 4 bases and J by 7 bases, with 9 bases of the junction left unmatched. The CDR3 loop spans 15 amino acids. The CDR3 DNA reads as TGTGCCATCAGTGGGCAGGGGGTGGTTCGCGGGGAGCTGTTTTTT. Its translation is CAISGQGVVRGELFF.

The chain combines TRBV3-1 (or the pseudogene TRBV3-2) with TRBJ2-1; D remains ambiguous. The V and J ends lost 0 bases and 2 bases respectively, with 17 bases between them. The germline gives CDR1 LGHDT, CDR2 YNNKEL (reference sequence). This CDR3 spans 18 amino acids. The CDR3 DNA is TGTGCCAGCAGCCAAGATATGCACTCCAAATTTCCCTACAATGAGCAGTTCTTC. Residues: CASSQDMHSKFPYNEQFF.

The V gene is TRBV19, the J gene TRBJ2-1; possible D gene TRBD2, 5 bases. CDR3 size: 15 residues. The V gene's germline CDR1 is LNHDA and CDR2 SQIVND (reference sequence). Trimming took off 4 bases at V and 2 bases at J, with 12 bases between the two ends. CDR3 DNA: TGTGCCAGTAGTAAGACTATCACAACCTACAATGAGCAGTTCTTC. Translating gives CASSKTITTYNEQFF.

The chain is built from TRBV30 and TRBJ2-7; 9 bases align to TRBD2. J was trimmed by 0 bases and V by 3 bases; bases with no gene match: 9. CDR1 GTSNPN and CDR2 SVGIG come from the germline V gene (reference sequence). The CDR3 has 16 residues. CDR3 bases: TGTGCCTGGAGAGGGACTAGCAGGACCAGCTCCTACGAGCAGTACTTC. Its protein product is CAWRGTSRTSSYEQYF.

The chain combines TRBV12-3 or TRBV12-4 with TRBJ2-7; D remains ambiguous. This CDR3 contains 13 residues. V was clipped by 7 bases and J by 2 bases, with 12 bases between them. The CDR3 is CASTPSGTYEQYF. For the CDR3, the DNA is TGTGCCAGCACCCCCTCAGGAACCTACGAGCAGTACTTC.

This chain links TRBV29-1 with TRBJ2-7; D unresolved. V lost 6 bases and J 0 bases, leaving 6 bases between the germline ends. The germline V gene has CDR1 SQVTM and CDR2 ANQGSEA. The CDR3 runs to 11 residues. The CDR3 here is CSVRLSYEQYF. The DNA of the CDR3 is TGCAGCGTCCGACTCTCCTACGAGCAGTACTTC.

The rearrangement links TRBV7-9 to TRBJ2-2; maybe TRBD1 (6 bases). Trimming cost V 5 bases and J 3 bases, with 19 bases left between them. Per the germline V gene, CDR1 is SEHNR and CDR2 is FQNEAQ (reference sequence). The CDR3 extends over 17 amino acids. DNA of the CDR3: TGTGCCAGCAGCCCTCAATTCAGGGACACCTACACCGGGGAGCTGTTTTTT. This gives the protein CASSPQFRDTYTGELFF. The full variable domain, with the rest looked up from reference TRBV7-9 and TRBJ2-2, is DTGVSQNPRHKITKRGQNVTFRCDPISEHNRLYWYRQTLGQGPEFLTYFQNEAQLEKSRLLSDRFSAERPKGSFSTLEIQRTEQGDSAMYLCASSPQFRDTYTGELFFGEGSRLTVL.

The chain is built from TRBV5-8 and TRBJ1-3; D uncertain. Germline V gene sequence: CDR1 SGHTS, CDR2 YDEGEE. This CDR3 is 15 amino acids long. V dropped 1 base and J dropped 0 bases, with 8 bases sitting between them. The CDR3 is CASSLTYSSGNTIYF. The CDR3 DNA reads TGTGCCAGCAGCTTGACGTACAGCTCTGGAAACACCATATATTTT. The whole variable domain, remainder taken from reference TRBV5-8 and TRBJ1-3, is EAGVTQSPTHLIKTRGQQATLRCSPISGHTSVYWYQQALGLGLQFLLWYDEGEERNRGNFPPRFSGRQFPNYSSELNVNALELEDSALYLCASSLTYSSGNTIYFGEGSWLTVV.

The gene calls are TRBV10-1 and TRBJ2-1; 10 nucleotides align to TRBD1. Germline-derived CDR1 and CDR2 are WNHNN and SYGVQD (reference sequence). Germline trimming cut 7 bases from V and 7 bases from J; bases unmatched to any gene: 7. The CDR3 sequence is 14 residues long. The CDR3, as DNA: TGCGCCAGCAATCCGGGACAGGGGTTGAATGAGCAGTTCTTC. Its translation is CASNPGQGLNEQFF.

The chain employs TRBV18 and TRBJ1-6; TRBD1 agrees at 7 bases. Germline CDR1 is KGHSH and CDR2 is LQKENI. J lost 13 bases, V lost 1 base, and 13 bases had no gene match. The CDR3 consists of 16 residues. CDR3: CASSPRKSDRPGPLHF. The CDR3 nucleotides read TGTGCCAGCTCACCACGCAAATCGGACAGGCCGGGGCCCCTCCACTTT.

The V gene is TRBV7-8, the J gene TRBJ1-4, with a possible D match to TRBD1 (5 bases). The CDR3 loop spans 16 amino acids. CDR1 is SGHVS and CDR2 is FQNEAQ in the germline V gene. Trimming took 1 base from V and 1 from J, leaving 10 bases between them. This chain's CDR3 is CASSLGAGRTNEKLFF. The CDR3 DNA is TGTGCCAGCAGCTTAGGGGCGGGACGAACTAATGAAAAACTGTTTTTT.

In this sample, this clone turned up a few times. The chain employs TRBV6-5 and TRBJ1-2; 10 positions match TRBD1. The CDR3 has 14 amino acids. Losses at the gene ends were 4 bases for V and 2 bases for J; bases not matched to a gene: 1. CDR1 and CDR2 from the germline V gene are MNHEY and SVGAGI. Here the CDR3 DNA reads TGTGCCAGCAGTTGGACAGGGGGGAACTATGGCTACACCTTC. It yields the protein CASSWTGGNYGYTF.

The DNA for the CDR3 is TGTGCCAGCAGCTTTGAGAAAAACACCGGGGAGCTGTTTTTT. This codes for CASSFEKNTGELFF. The rearrangement joins TRBV7-2 to TRBJ2-2; no reliable D call. CDR1 is SGHTA, CDR2 FQGNSA, per germline. The CDR3 covers 14 residues. V lost 3 bases and J lost 2, with 7 bases in between.

The chain is built from TRBV18 and TRBJ2-7; no clear D. Trimming removed 4 bases from V and 2 bases from J, with 15 bases in between. Germline-derived CDR1 and CDR2 are KGHSH and LQKENI. The CDR3 contains 15 residues. The CDR3 DNA follows: TGTGCCAGCTCACGAAACAGCCTGTCCACCTACGAGCAGTACTTC. Translating gives CASSRNSLSTYEQYF.

This chain joins TRBV27 and TRBJ2-5; 12 bases are a match to TRBD2. The CDR3 length is 16 residues. Germline V gene sequence: CDR1 MNHEY, CDR2 SMNVEV (reference sequence). J gave up 1 base and V 5 bases, and 5 bases lay outside the gene matches. The chain's CDR3 is CASSRGLAGSQETQYF. CDR3 nucleotides: TGTGCCAGCAGTCGCGGACTAGCGGGATCCCAAGAGACCCAGTACTTC.